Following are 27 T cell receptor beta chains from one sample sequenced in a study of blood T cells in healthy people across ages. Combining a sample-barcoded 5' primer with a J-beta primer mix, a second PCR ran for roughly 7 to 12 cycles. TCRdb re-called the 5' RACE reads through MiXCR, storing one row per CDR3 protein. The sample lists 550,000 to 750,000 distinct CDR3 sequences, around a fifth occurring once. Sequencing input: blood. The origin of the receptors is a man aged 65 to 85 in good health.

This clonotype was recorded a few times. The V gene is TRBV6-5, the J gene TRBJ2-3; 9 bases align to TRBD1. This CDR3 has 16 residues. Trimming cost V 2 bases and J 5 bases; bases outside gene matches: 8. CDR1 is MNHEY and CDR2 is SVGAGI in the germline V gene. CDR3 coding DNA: TGTGCCAGCAGTTACCCCTCGACAGGGGGAGTAGATACGCAGTATTTT. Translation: CASSYPSTGGVDTQYF.

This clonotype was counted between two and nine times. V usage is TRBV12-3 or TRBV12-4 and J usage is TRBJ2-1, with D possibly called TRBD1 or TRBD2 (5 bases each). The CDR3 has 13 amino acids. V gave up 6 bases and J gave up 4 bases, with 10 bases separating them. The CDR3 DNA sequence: TGTGCCAGCAGAACCGGGGCATACAATGAGCAGTTCTTC. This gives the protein CASRTGAYNEQFF.

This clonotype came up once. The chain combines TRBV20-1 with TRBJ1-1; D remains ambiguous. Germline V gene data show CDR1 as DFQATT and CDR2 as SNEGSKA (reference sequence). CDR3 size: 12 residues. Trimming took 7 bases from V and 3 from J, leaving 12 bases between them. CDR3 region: CSDLGQDTEAFF. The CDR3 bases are TGCAGTGATCTCGGCCAGGACACTGAAGCTTTCTTT.

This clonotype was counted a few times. CDR3 nucleotide sequence: TGCGCCAGCAGCTTAGAACCGGGACAGGGATACAATGAGCAGTTCTTC. Encoded protein: CASSLEPGQGYNEQFF. This chain joins TRBV5-1 and TRBJ2-5; TRBD1 aligns across 9 bases. The end of the DNA is better explained by TRBJ2-1, so the J call may be wrong. CDR3 length: 16 residues. Germline-derived CDR1 and CDR2 are SGHRS and YFSETQ.

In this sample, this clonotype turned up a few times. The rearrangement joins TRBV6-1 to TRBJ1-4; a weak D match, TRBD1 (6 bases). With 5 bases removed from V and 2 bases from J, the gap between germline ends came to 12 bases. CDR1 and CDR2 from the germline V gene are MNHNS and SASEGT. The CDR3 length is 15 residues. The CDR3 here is CASSPGALTNEKLFF. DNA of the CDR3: TGTGCCAGCAGTCCAGGGGCCTTGACTAATGAAAAACTGTTTTTT.

DNA of the CDR3: TGTGCCAGCAGCTTAGTTGGAGGGTTGGAAGAGACCCAGTACTTC. It specifies CASSLVGGLEETQYF. The V and J genes are TRBV7-2 and TRBJ2-5; D is possibly TRBD2 (6 bases). V lost 1 base and J lost 3, with 12 bases in between. This CDR3 contains 15 residues. The germline V gene has CDR1 SGHTA and CDR2 FQGNSA.

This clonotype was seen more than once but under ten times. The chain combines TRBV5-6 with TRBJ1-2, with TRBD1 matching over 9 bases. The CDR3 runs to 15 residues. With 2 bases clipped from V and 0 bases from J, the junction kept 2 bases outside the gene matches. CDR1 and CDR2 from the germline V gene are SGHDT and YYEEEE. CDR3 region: CASSFTGGPNYGYTF. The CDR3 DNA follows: TGTGCCAGCAGCTTTACAGGGGGCCCTAACTATGGCTACACCTTC.

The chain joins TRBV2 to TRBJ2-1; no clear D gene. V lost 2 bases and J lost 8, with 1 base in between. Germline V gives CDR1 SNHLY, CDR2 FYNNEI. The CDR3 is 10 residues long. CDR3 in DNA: TGTGCCAGCAGTGAACATGAGCAGTTCTTC. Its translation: CASSEHEQFF.

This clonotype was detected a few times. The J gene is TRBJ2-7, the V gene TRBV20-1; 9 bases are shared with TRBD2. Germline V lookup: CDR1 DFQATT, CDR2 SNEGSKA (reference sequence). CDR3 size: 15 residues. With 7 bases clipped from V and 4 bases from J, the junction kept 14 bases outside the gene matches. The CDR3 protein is CSVSQGTSSNYEQYF. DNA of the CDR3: TGCAGTGTCTCCCAAGGGACTAGCAGCAATTACGAGCAGTACTTC.

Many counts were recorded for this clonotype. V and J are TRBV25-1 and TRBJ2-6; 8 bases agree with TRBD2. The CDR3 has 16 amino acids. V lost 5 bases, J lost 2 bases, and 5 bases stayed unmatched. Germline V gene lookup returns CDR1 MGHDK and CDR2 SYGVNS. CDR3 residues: CASSSLGGAGANVLTF. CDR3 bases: TGTGCCAGCAGTAGCCTCGGGGGGGCTGGGGCCAACGTCCTGACTTTC.

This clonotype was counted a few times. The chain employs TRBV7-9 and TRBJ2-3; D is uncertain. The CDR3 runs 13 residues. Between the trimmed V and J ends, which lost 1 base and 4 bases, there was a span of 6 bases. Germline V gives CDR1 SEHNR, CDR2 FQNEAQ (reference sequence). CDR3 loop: CASSLVEPDTQYF. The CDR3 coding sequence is TGTGCCAGCAGCTTAGTAGAACCAGATACGCAGTATTTT.

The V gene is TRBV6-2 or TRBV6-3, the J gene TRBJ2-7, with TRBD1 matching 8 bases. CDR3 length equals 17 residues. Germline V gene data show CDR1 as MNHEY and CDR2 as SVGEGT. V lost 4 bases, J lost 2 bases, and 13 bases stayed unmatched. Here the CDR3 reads CASSSSHFGTGTYEQYF. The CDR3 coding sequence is TGTGCCAGCAGTTCGAGTCATTTCGGGACAGGCACCTACGAGCAGTACTTC.

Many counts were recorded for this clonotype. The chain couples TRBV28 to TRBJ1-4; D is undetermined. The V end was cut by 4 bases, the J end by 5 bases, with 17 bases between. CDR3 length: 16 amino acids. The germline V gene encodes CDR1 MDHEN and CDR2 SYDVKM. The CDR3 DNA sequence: TGTGCCAGCAGTTCCAATATGGGCCGGCCGAATGAAAAACTGTTTTTT. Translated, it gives CASSSNMGRPNEKLFF. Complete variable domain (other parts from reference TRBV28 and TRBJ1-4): DVKVTQSSRYLVKRTGEKVFLECVQDMDHENMFWYRQDPGLGLRLIYFSYDVKMKEKGDIPEGYSVSREKKERFSLILESASTNQTSMYLCASSSNMGRPNEKLFFGSGTQLSVL.

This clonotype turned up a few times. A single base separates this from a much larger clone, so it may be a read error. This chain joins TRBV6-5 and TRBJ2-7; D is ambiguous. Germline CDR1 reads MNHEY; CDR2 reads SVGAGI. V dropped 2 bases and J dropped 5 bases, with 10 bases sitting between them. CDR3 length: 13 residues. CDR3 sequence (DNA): TGTGCCAGCAGTTACGGGGTAACCCACGAGCAGTACTTC. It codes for CASSYGVTHEQYF.

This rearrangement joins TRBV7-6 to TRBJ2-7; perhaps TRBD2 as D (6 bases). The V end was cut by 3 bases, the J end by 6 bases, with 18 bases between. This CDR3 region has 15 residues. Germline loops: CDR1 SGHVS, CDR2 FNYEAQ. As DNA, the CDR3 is TGTGCCAGCAGCTTCCGGGACTCCTGGTCGTCCGAGCAGTACTTC. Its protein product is CASSFRDSWSSEQYF.

CDR3 region: CASSASGRAVTDTQYF. CDR3 coding DNA: TGTGCCAGCAGTGCTAGCGGGAGGGCCGTCACAGATACGCAGTATTTT. The genes are TRBV6-1 and TRBJ2-3, with 12 bases fitting TRBD2. Trimming removed 4 bases from V and 2 bases from J; junction bases left unmatched: 4. The CDR3 extends over 16 amino acids. The germline CDR1 and CDR2 sequences are MNHNS and SASEGT.

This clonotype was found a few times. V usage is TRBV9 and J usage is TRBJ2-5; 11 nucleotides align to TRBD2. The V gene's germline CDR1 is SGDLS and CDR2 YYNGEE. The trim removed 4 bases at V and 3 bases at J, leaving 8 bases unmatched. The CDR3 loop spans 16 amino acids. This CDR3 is CASSPDLTSGKETQYF. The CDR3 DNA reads TGTGCCAGCAGCCCAGACCTGACTAGCGGGAAAGAGACCCAGTACTTC.

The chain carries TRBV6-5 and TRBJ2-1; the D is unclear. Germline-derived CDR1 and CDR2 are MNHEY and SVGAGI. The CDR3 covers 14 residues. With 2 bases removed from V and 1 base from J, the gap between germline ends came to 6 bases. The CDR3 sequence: CASSYGQSYNEQFF. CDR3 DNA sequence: TGTGCCAGCAGTTACGGGCAGTCCTACAATGAGCAGTTCTTC.

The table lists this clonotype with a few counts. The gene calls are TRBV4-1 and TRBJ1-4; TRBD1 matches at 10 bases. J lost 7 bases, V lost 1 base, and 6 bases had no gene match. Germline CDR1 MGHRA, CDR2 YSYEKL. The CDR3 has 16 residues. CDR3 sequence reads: CASSQGQGAGSEKLFF. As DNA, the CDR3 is TGCGCCAGCAGCCAAGGACAGGGGGCTGGGAGTGAAAAACTGTTTTTT.

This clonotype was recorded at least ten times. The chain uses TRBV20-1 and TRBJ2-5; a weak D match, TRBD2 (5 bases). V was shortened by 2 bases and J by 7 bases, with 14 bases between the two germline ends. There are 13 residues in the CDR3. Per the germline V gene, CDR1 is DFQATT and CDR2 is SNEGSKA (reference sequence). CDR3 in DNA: TGCAGTGCTAGATTAGGGTCCGGAGGGACCCAGTACTTC. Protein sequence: CSARLGSGGTQYF.

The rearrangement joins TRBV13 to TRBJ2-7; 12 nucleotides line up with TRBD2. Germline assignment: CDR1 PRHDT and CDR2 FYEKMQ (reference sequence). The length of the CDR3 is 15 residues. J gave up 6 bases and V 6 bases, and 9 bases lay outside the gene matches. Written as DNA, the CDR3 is TGTGCCAGCAGTTCGGGACTAGCGGGCTTCTGCGAGCAGTACTTC. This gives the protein CASSSGLAGFCEQYF.

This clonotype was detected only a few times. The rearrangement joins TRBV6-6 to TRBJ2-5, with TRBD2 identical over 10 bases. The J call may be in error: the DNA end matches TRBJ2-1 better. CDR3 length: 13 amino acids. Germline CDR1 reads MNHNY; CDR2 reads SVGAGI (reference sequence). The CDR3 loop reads CASRRTSGDEQFF. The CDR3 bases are TGTGCCAGCAGAAGGACTAGCGGAGATGAGCAGTTCTTC.

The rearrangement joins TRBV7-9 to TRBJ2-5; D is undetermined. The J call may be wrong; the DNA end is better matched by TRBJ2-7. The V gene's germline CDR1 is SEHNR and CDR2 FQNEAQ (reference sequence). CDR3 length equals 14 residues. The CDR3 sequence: CASSLQSDSYEQYF. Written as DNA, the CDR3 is TGTGCCAGCAGCTTACAATCAGACTCCTACGAGCAGTACTTC.

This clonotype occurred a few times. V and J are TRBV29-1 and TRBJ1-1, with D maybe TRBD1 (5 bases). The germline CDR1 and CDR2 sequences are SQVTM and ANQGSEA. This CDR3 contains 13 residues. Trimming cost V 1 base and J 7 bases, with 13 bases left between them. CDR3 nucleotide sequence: TGCAGCGTTGAAGTTCTTGGTGACAGTGAAGCTTTCTTT. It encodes CSVEVLGDSEAFF.

The CDR3 loop is CASSYGGRNEQFF. CDR3 DNA: TGCGCCAGCAGTTACGGAGGGCGCAATGAGCAGTTCTTC. The chain combines TRBV5-1 with TRBJ2-5; D is possibly TRBD2 (6 bases). The J call is uncertain, as TRBJ2-1 better fits the DNA end. The CDR3 is 13 residues long. Germline V CDR1 and CDR2: SGHRS, YFSETQ.

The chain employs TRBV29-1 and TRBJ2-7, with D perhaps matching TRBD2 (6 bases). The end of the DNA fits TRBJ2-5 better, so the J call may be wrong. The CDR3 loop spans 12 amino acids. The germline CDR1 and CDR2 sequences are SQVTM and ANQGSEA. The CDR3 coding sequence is TGCAGCGTTATTTCTAGCGTGGAGACCCAGTACTTC. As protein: CSVISSVETQYF.

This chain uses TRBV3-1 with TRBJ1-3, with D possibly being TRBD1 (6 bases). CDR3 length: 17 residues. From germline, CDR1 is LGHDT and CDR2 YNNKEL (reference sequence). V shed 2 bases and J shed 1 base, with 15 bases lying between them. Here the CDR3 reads CASSQNPGGASGNTIYF. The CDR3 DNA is TGTGCCAGCAGCCAAAACCCGGGGGGGGCGTCTGGAAACACCATATATTTT. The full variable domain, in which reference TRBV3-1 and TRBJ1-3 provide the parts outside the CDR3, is DTAVSQTPKYLVTQMGNDKSIKCEQNLGHDTMYWYKQDSKKFLKIMFSYNNKELIINETVPNRFSPKSPDKAHLNLHINSLELGDSAVYFCASSQNPGGASGNTIYFGEGSWLTVV.